This T cell receptor (beta chain) emerged from a study of blood T cell repertoires in COVID-19. Across the whole study: Acute-phase and convalescent COVID-19 samples originated in the United States, Italy and Spain.

The CDR3 consists of 12 residues. V gave up 1 base and J gave up 6 bases, with 4 bases separating them. CDR1 is MNHEY, CDR2 SVGEGT, per germline. Sequenced by immunoSEQ multiplex PCR; TCRdb stores in-frame clones only, minus some. Here the sample spans 75,000 to 100,000 clones, around 88% being singletons. The clonotype comes from a man older than 75 with acute or convalescent COVID-19. The V and J genes are TRBV6-2 or TRBV6-3 and TRBJ2-1; no clear D. The sequenced material came from peripheral blood. DNA for the CDR3: TGTGCCAGCAGTTACTTCCGCAATGAGCAGTTCTTC. Translating it yields CASSYFRNEQFF.